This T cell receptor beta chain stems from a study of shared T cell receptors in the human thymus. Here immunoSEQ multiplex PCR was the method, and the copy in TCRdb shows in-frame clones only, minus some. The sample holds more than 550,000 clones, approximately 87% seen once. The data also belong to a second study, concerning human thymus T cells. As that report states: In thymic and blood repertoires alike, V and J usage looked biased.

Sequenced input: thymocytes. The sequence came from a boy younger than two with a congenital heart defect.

The CDR3 bases are TGTGCCAGCAGCTTGAGGGGCGGGAGGGCCCTCCGTAACACAGATACGCAGTATTTT. Protein sequence: CASSLRGGRALRNTDTQYF. This chain joins TRBV7-6 and TRBJ2-3; TRBD2 aligns across 9 bases. The CDR3 is 19 residues long. V was clipped by 3 bases and J by 2 bases; unmatched bases: 15. From germline, CDR1 is SGHVS and CDR2 FNYEAQ.